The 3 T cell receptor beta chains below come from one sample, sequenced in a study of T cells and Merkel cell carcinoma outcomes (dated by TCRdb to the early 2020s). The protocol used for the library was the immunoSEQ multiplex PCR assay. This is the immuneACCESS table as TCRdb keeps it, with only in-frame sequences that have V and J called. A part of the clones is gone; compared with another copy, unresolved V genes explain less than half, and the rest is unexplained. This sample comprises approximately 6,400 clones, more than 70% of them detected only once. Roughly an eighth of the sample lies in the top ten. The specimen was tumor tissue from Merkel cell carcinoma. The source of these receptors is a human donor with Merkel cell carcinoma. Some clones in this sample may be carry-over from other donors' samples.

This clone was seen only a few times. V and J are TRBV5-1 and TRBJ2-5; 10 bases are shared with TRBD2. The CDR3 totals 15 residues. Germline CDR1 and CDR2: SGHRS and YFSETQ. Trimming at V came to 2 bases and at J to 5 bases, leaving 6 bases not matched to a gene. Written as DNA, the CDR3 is TGCGCCAGCAGCTTTGGAGCGGGGGGGGGTGAGACCCAGTACTTC. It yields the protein CASSFGAGGGETQYF.

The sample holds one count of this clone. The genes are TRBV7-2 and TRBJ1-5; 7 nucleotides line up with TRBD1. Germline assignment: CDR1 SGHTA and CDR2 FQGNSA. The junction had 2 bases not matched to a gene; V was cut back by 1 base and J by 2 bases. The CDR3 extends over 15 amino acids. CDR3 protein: CASSLVGGGNQPQHF. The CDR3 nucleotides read TGTGCCAGCAGCTTAGTAGGGGGCGGCAATCAGCCCCAGCATTTT.

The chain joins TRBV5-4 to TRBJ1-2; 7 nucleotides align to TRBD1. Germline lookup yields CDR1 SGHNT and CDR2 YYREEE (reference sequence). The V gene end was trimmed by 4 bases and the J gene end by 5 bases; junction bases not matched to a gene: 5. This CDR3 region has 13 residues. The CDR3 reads CASSVDREYGYTF. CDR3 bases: TGTGCCAGCAGCGTCGACAGGGAGTATGGCTACACCTTC. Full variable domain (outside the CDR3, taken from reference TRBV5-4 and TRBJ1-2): ETGVTQSPTHLIKTRGQQVTLRCSSQSGHNTVSWYQQALGQGPQFIFQYYREEENGRGNFPPRFSGLQFPNYSSELNVNALELDDSALYLCASSVDREYGYTFGSGTRLTVV.